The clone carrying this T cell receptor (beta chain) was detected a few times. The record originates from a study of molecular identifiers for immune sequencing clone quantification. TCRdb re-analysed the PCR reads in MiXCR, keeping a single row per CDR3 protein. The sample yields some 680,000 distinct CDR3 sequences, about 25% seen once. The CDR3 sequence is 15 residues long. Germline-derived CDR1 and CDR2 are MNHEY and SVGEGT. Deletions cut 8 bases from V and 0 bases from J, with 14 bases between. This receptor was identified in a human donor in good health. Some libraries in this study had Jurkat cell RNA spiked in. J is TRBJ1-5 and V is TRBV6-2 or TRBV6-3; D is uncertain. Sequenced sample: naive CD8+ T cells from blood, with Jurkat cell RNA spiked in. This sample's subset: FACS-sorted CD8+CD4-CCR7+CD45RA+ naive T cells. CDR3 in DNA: TGTGCCAGCGATGACGGAACGGATAGCAATCAGCCCCAGCATTTT. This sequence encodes CASDDGTDSNQPQHF.